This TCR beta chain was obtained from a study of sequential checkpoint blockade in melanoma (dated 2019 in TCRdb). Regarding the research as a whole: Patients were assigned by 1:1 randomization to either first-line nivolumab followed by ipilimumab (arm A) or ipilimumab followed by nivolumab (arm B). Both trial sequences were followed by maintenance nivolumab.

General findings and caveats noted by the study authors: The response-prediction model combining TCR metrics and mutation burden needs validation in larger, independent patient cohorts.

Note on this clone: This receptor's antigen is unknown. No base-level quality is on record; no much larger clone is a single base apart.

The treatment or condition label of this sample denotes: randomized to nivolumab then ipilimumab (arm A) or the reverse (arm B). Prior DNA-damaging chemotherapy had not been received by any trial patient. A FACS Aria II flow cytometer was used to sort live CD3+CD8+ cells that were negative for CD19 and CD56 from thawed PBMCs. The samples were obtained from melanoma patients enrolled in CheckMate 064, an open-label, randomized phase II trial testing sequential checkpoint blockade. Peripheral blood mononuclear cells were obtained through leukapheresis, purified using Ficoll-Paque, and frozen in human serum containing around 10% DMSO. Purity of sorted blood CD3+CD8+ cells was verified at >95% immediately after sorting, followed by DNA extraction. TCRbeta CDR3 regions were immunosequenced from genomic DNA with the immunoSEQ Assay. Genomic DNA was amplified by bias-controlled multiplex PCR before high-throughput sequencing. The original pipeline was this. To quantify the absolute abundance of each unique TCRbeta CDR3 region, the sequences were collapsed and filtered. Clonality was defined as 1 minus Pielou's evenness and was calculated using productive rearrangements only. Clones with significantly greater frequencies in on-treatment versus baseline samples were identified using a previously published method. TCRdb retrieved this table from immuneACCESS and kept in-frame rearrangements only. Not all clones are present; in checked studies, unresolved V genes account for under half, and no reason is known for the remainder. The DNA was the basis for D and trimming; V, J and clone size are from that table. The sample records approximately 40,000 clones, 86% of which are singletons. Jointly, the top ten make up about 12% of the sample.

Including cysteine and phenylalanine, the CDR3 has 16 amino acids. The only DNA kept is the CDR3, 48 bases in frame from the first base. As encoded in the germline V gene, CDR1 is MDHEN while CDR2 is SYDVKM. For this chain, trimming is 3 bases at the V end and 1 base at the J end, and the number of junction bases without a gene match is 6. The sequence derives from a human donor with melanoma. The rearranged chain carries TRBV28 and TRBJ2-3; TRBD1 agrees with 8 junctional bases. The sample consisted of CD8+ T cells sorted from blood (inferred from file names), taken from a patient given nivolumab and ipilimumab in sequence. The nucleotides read TGTGCCAGCAGTTTTCTTGGGACAGGACGCACAGATACGCAGTATTTT. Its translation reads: CASSFLGTGRTDTQYF.